These T cell receptor beta chains were read from a single sample in a study of CD8 T cells in Susac syndrome. One entry per CDR3 protein results from TCRdb running MiXCR on the immunoSEQ multiplex PCR reads. The sample records around 80,000 distinct CDR3 sequences, around nine tenths being singletons. What was sequenced was CD8+ T cells from PBMCs. These receptors were obtained from a human donor with multiple sclerosis. The CDR3 runs from the conserved cysteine through the conserved F or W.

TRBV14 CASSQDPRPSTDTQYF
TRBV9 CASSTTDTQYF
TRBV4-3 CASSQGGGGRLGYTF
TRBV4-1 CASSQEGRSEPQHF
TRBV25-1 CASSDGTDYNEQFF
TRBV7-9 CASSLKQPYGYTF
TRBV5-4 CASSLHPSVETQYF
TRBV4-1 CASSQDPPLDTEAFF
TRBV28 CASSFRGRTTYEQYF
TRBV27 CASSPIAGGWNTGELFF
TRBV2 CASRLAGPSTDTQYF
TRBV11-2 CASRGLAGGLSSYEQYF
TRBV9 CASSGPGGEQYF
TRBV5-1 CASSLFGGGTEAFF
TRBV9 CASSVDHRAYEQYF
TRBV7-9 CASSFKRAESGELFF
TRBV6-1 CASSEQGVSYEQYF